The 9 T cell receptor beta chains listed next were all sequenced from one sample in a study of blood T cell repertoires in COVID-19. The repertoire was sequenced with immunoSEQ multiplex PCR; TCRdb's copy has only in-frame clones and lacks some. The repertoire consists of more than 95,000 clones, with around 80% occurring once and the leading ten covering 15%. The specimen sequenced was peripheral blood. All receptors come from a woman of 80 years or more with acute or convalescent COVID-19.

CDR3 DNA: TGTGCCAGCAGCTTGACGAGCTCCTATAATTCACCCCTCCACTTT. Translation: CASSLTSSYNSPLHF. The rearrangement links TRBV5-4 to TRBJ1-6; no clear D gene. CDR3 length: 15 amino acids. The germline CDR1 and CDR2 sequences are SGHNT and YYREEE (reference sequence). With 1 base removed from V and 0 bases from J, the gap between germline ends came to 5 bases. The complete variable domain, with remaining parts taken from reference TRBV5-4 and TRBJ1-6, reads ETGVTQSPTHLIKTRGQQVTLRCSSQSGHNTVSWYQQALGQGPQFIFQYYREEENGRGNFPPRFSGLQFPNYSSELNVNALELDDSALYLCASSLTSSYNSPLHFGNGTRLTVT.

This rearrangement joins TRBV5-1 to TRBJ2-4; D uncertain. Germline CDR1 reads SGHRS; CDR2 reads YFSETQ. CDR3 length equals 16 residues. V dropped 2 bases and J dropped 5 bases, with 17 bases sitting between them. This CDR3 is CASSLGRSLGENIQYF. CDR3 coding DNA: TGCGCCAGCAGCTTAGGTCGCAGTCTGGGCGAAAACATTCAGTACTTC.

This chain links TRBV6-6 with TRBJ1-6; weak D call: TRBD1 (5 bases). Germline loops: CDR1 MNHNY, CDR2 SVGAGI (reference sequence). Trimming removed 0 bases at V and 7 bases at J, with 13 bases between. CDR3 length equals 16 residues. DNA for the CDR3: TGTGCCAGCAGTTACTCTCAGGGCACCCTCAATTCACCCCTCCACTTT. Its protein is CASSYSQGTLNSPLHF.

This clone turned up a few times. The chain joins TRBV5-4 to TRBJ2-5; 9 bases map to TRBD1. CDR1 and CDR2 (germline): SGHNT, YYREEE (reference sequence). V was pared by 4 bases and J by 8 bases, with 9 bases of the junction left unmatched. This CDR3 region has 14 residues. The CDR3 loop reads CASSPGRDRETQYF. CDR3 sequence (DNA): TGTGCCAGCAGCCCAGGGAGGGACAGGGAAACCCAGTACTTC.

This clone appeared once. This chain joins TRBV6-2 or TRBV6-3 and TRBJ2-3, with D unresolved. CDR1 is MNHEY and CDR2 is SVGEGT in the germline V gene. V lost 4 bases and J lost 4, with 9 bases in between. The length of the CDR3 is 13 residues. As DNA, the CDR3 is TGTGCCAGCAGTTTGGCTCTTGCAGATACGCAGTATTTT. It yields the protein CASSLALADTQYF.

J is TRBJ2-3 and V is TRBV12-5; no reliable D call. V was cut by 2 bases and J by 4 bases, with 7 bases left in between. Germline loops: CDR1 LGHNT, CDR2 FRNRAP. The CDR3 sequence is 13 residues long. CDR3 amino acids: CASGLPVSDTQYF. CDR3 nucleotides: TGTGCTAGTGGTTTGCCAGTGTCAGATACGCAGTATTTT.

The V call is TRBV15, the J call TRBJ1-5; D unclear. The germline V gene encodes CDR1 LNHNV and CDR2 YYDKDF (reference sequence). This CDR3 comprises 15 residues. Trimming cost V 5 bases and J 5 bases, with 16 bases left between them. The CDR3 DNA reads as TGTGCCACCAGCCCTAAAAATGAGATATATCAGCCCCAGCATTTT. Its protein is CATSPKNEIYQPQHF.

The rearrangement uses TRBV29-1 and TRBJ2-1, with 11 nucleotides matching TRBD2. Germline-derived CDR1 and CDR2 are SQVTM and ANQGSEA. The CDR3 sequence is 14 residues long. J lost 7 bases, V lost 7 bases, and 9 bases had no gene match. The CDR3 loop is CSALGLAETNEQFF. The CDR3 DNA is TGCAGCGCCCTGGGACTAGCGGAAACGAATGAGCAGTTCTTC.

The chain couples TRBV3-1 (or the pseudogene TRBV3-2) to TRBJ2-1; TRBD2 matches 9 bases. From germline, CDR1 is LGHDT and CDR2 YNNKEL (reference sequence). CDR3 size: 18 residues. V shed 0 bases and J 7 bases; nucleotides not matched to a gene: 13. The DNA for the CDR3 is TGTGCCAGCAGCCAAGAAATCGAATGGTCTAGCGGGATAAATGAGCAGTTCTTC. It specifies CASSQEIEWSSGINEQFF.